This TCR beta chain was observed in a study of cytomegalovirus exposure and HLA in healthy donors. CDR3 length equals 14 residues. Germline V gives CDR1 MNHNY, CDR2 SVGAGI (reference sequence). V lost 6 bases and J lost 5; bases outside the gene matches: 9. Use of 60 Vbeta and 13 Jbeta primers characterized the PCR. Assay: immunoSEQ multiplex PCR; the TCRdb copy retains only in-frame clones and omits some. The sample holds under 85,000 clones, around 62% seen once. The clonotype originates from a man aged 35 to 55 in good health and CMV-seropositive. This rearrangement joins TRBV6-6 to TRBJ2-5; 7 nucleotides match TRBD1. The material sequenced was PBMCs. CDR3 protein: CASSRLQGPETQYF. The CDR3 DNA follows: TGTGCCAGCAGCCGTCTACAGGGGCCCGAGACCCAGTACTTC.